This T cell receptor (beta chain) was captured by sequencing in a study of post-analysis software for immune sequencing data. Study context: As for disease course, relapsing-remitting, secondary progressive and progressive-relapsing multiple sclerosis were all included. Study-wide results and limits: Strong same-batch co-clustering of samples appeared with F measure clustering. TRBV segments more frequent in patients than in controls numbered five and included TRBV5-6, TRBV5-1 and TRBV20-1. The study found significantly lower normalized Chao1 diversity in multiple sclerosis patients than in controls.

With V trimmed by 5 bases and J by 9 bases, 22 bases remained unmatched. This CDR3 is built from 18 residues. Germline V gene sequence: CDR1 DFQATT, CDR2 SNEGSKA (reference sequence). The TCR beta cDNA libraries carried unique molecular identifiers. T cells numbering about 0.95 to 10 million yielded 500,000 or so cDNA molecules. TCRdb itself ran the PCR reads through MiXCR, one entry per CDR3 protein. Here the sample spans about 460,000 distinct CDR3 sequences, roughly 45% being singletons. In its sample, this clonotype was seen a few times. Its antigen remains unidentified. Being one base from a much bigger clone, this may be a read error.

The chain links TRBV20-1 to TRBJ2-1, with 10 nucleotides matching TRBD2. The source material was blood. The TCR originated in a girl aged 5 to 17 with multiple sclerosis. This CDR3 is CSAGSPRFASGSRGEQFF. The CDR3 DNA follows: TGCAGTGCTGGATCCCCCCGGTTCGCTAGCGGGAGTAGGGGTGAGCAGTTCTTC.